These 32 T cell receptor beta chains were all obtained from the same sample, sequenced in a study of blood T cell repertoires in COVID-19 (dated by TCRdb to about 2020). Preparation of the library involved the immunoSEQ multiplex PCR assay. The immuneACCESS repertoire file appears here via TCRdb, limited to in-frame rearrangements. These files lack a portion of the clones; in checked studies, under half of the deficit traces to unresolved V genes, and the cause of the others is not known. The sample records approximately 200,000 clones, approximately 81% of which are singletons. Of the sample, around 19% falls within the top ten clones. Material: PBMCs or T cells enriched from blood (not recorded which). Receptors originate from a man aged 40-49 years who had recovered from COVID-19.

The chain carries TRBV3-1 (or the pseudogene TRBV3-2) and TRBJ2-7, with D perhaps TRBD1 (5 bases). This CDR3 contains 15 residues. Germline CDR1 LGHDT, CDR2 YNNKEL (reference sequence). V lost 1 base to trimming and J lost 4 bases, with 14 bases between them. The CDR3 reads CASSQARKGMYEQYF. The CDR3 DNA sequence: TGTGCCAGCAGCCAAGCCCGGAAGGGGATGTACGAGCAGTACTTC.

This chain uses TRBV30 with TRBJ2-5; the match to TRBD2 covers 8 bases. The CDR3 is 13 amino acids. CDR1 and CDR2 (germline): GTSNPN, SVGIG (reference sequence). J was trimmed by 4 bases and V by 2 bases; bases with no gene match: 3. CDR3 sequence (DNA): TGTGCCTGGAGTTTTCTAGCGGGAGAGACCCAGTACTTC. It specifies CAWSFLAGETQYF.

The rearrangement joins TRBV30 to TRBJ2-7; 10 bases are shared with TRBD2. CDR3 length equals 13 residues. Germline CDR1 reads GTSNPN; CDR2 reads SVGIG (reference sequence). Losses at the gene ends were 3 bases for V and 6 bases for J; bases not matched to a gene: 5. This CDR3 reads CAWSQGLAAEQYF. CDR3 nucleotide sequence: TGTGCCTGGAGCCAAGGACTAGCGGCCGAGCAGTACTTC. Filled out from reference TRBV30 and TRBJ2-7, the complete variable domain reads SQTIHQWPATLVQPVGSPLSLECTVEGTSNPNLYWYRQAAGRGLQLLFYSVGIGQISSEVPQNLSASRPQDRQFILSSKKLLLSDSGFYLCAWSQGLAAEQYFGPGTRLTVT.

J is TRBJ2-5 and V is TRBV6-5; D may be TRBD2 (6 bases). Trimming took 0 bases from V and 5 from J, leaving 10 bases between them. The CDR3 has 14 residues. Germline V gene sequence: CDR1 MNHEY, CDR2 SVGAGI. The CDR3 DNA reads as TGTGCCAGCAGTTACTCGGGGGGACGGGAGACCCAGTACTTC. Amino acid sequence: CASSYSGGRETQYF.

The V and J genes are TRBV14 and TRBJ2-1; D gene unclear. CDR3 size: 12 residues. V was clipped by 0 bases and J by 10 bases, with 7 bases between them. Germline V gene data show CDR1 as SGHDN and CDR2 as FVKESK. CDR3 residues: CASSQESGEQFF. DNA of the CDR3: TGTGCCAGCAGCCAAGAATCCGGGGAGCAGTTCTTC.

This clone was detected a few times. V and J are TRBV14 and TRBJ1-3; tentative D call: TRBD1 (5 bases). Trimming left V 4 bases short and J 0 bases short, with 7 bases between. The CDR3 has 14 residues. Per germline, CDR1 SGHDN and CDR2 FVKESK. The CDR3 spells CASSPTVSGNTIYF. In DNA, the CDR3 is TGTGCCAGCAGCCCGACAGTCTCTGGAAACACCATATATTTT.

The chain has TRBV11-2 and TRBJ2-7; weak D call: TRBD2 (6 bases). V lost 6 bases and J 2 bases, leaving 20 bases between the germline ends. CDR1 and CDR2 (germline): SGHAT, FQNNGV. The CDR3 consists of 16 residues. The CDR3 DNA is TGTGCCAGCAGTGAGCGGAGGGGTCAGGCCGCCTACGAGCAGTACTTC. Protein: CASSERRGQAAYEQYF.

The chain has TRBV5-4 and TRBJ2-1; 7 nucleotides line up with TRBD2. V was pared by 3 bases and J by 3 bases, with 6 bases of the junction left unmatched. CDR1 is SGHNT and CDR2 is YYREEE in the germline V gene (reference sequence). The CDR3 is 15 amino acids. Here the CDR3 DNA reads TGTGCCAGCAGCTACGAGGGCGGGAGCTACAATGAGCAGTTCTTC. Translating it yields CASSYEGGSYNEQFF.

The chain joins TRBV27 to TRBJ2-5; D remains ambiguous. Germline V gene data show CDR1 as MNHEY and CDR2 as SMNVEV (reference sequence). The CDR3 runs to 13 residues. Trimming took 2 bases from V and 3 from J, leaving 7 bases between them. CDR3 nucleotides: TGTGCCAGCAGTTTAAGGCAGGAAGAGACCCAGTACTTC. The encoded protein is CASSLRQEETQYF.

This chain joins TRBV6-5 and TRBJ1-3; no clear D gene. V lost 0 bases, J lost 1 base, and 7 bases lay in between. Germline values: CDR1 MNHEY, CDR2 SVGAGI. The CDR3 sequence is 15 residues long. This chain's CDR3 is CASSYSSGSGNTIYF. For the CDR3, the DNA is TGTGCCAGCAGTTACTCATCGGGATCTGGAAACACCATATATTTT.

The chain recombines TRBV5-4 with TRBJ1-5; 9 bases are a match to TRBD1. From germline, CDR1 is SGHNT and CDR2 YYREEE (reference sequence). V lost 2 bases and J lost 2; bases outside the gene matches: 5. This CDR3 is 16 amino acids long. This CDR3 reads CASSFGTGGRNQPQHF. The CDR3 bases are TGTGCCAGCAGCTTTGGCACAGGGGGCCGCAATCAGCCCCAGCATTTT. The full variable domain, in which reference TRBV5-4 and TRBJ1-5 provide the parts outside the CDR3, is ETGVTQSPTHLIKTRGQQVTLRCSSQSGHNTVSWYQQALGQGPQFIFQYYREEENGRGNFPPRFSGLQFPNYSSELNVNALELDDSALYLCASSFGTGGRNQPQHFGDGTRLSIL.

V is TRBV4-1 and J is TRBJ1-5; 7 bases map to TRBD1. This CDR3 spans 17 amino acids. CDR1 MGHRA and CDR2 YSYEKL come from the germline V gene. V gave up 0 bases and J gave up 6 bases; unmatched junction bases: 11. CDR3 DNA: TGCGCCAGCAGCCAAGATCCCGGACAGGTACCCGGTCAGCCCCAGCATTTT. Its translation is CASSQDPGQVPGQPQHF.

The CDR3 nucleotides read TGTGCCAGCACCAGACTAGCGGGAGGGAATGAGCAGTTCTTC. It yields the protein CASTRLAGGNEQFF. The chain recombines TRBV2 with TRBJ2-1; 14 nucleotides align to TRBD2. Germline V gene lookup returns CDR1 SNHLY and CDR2 FYNNEI. V was pared by 7 bases and J by 7 bases, with 3 bases of the junction left unmatched. The CDR3 loop spans 14 amino acids.

Regarding this clone: Other DNA sequences of this sample code for an identical CDR3. The chain has TRBV5-4 and TRBJ2-7; 11 nucleotides line up with TRBD2. This CDR3 contains 15 residues. V shed 1 base and J 1 base; nucleotides not matched to a gene: 1. The germline V gene encodes CDR1 SGHNT and CDR2 YYREEE (reference sequence). The CDR3 is CASSLWTSGSYEQYF. The CDR3 bases are TGTGCCAGCAGCTTGTGGACTAGCGGGTCCTACGAGCAGTACTTC.

The chain is built from TRBV28 and TRBJ2-7; 7 bases are a match to TRBD1. Germline V gene sequence: CDR1 MDHEN, CDR2 SYDVKM. This CDR3 is 13 amino acids long. V lost 5 bases to trimming and J lost 3 bases; unmatched junction nucleotides: 4. DNA for the CDR3: TGTGCCAGCAGTATGTCAGGGGGCTACGAGCAGTACTTC. It encodes CASSMSGGYEQYF.

This chain joins TRBV6-5 and TRBJ2-7; the D is unclear. Germline loops: CDR1 MNHEY, CDR2 SVGAGI. There are 13 residues in the CDR3. Between the trimmed V and J ends, which lost 0 bases and 5 bases, there was a span of 8 bases. CDR3 amino acids: CASSYSRFNEQYF. The CDR3 coding sequence is TGTGCCAGCAGTTACTCGAGATTCAACGAGCAGTACTTC.

The chain couples TRBV7-3 to TRBJ2-3; D gene uncertain. CDR1 is SGHTA and CDR2 is FQGTGA in the germline V gene. CDR3 length: 15 residues. V was cut by 0 bases and J by 0 bases, with 7 bases left in between. This CDR3 is CASSLTAASTDTQYF. CDR3 in DNA: TGTGCCAGCAGCTTAACCGCGGCTAGCACAGATACGCAGTATTTT.

The chain employs TRBV28 and TRBJ2-7, with 8 bases lining up with TRBD2. V lost 5 bases to trimming and J lost 7 bases; unmatched junction nucleotides: 13. The CDR3 runs to 15 residues. In germline, CDR1 is MDHEN, CDR2 SYDVKM. The CDR3 DNA reads as TGTGCCAGCAGTCCCCGCCCCACAGGCGGGGGGGAGCAGTACTTC. It translates to CASSPRPTGGGEQYF.

CDR3 in amino acids: CASSGTGAGAFNQPQHF. DNA for the CDR3: TGTGCCAGTAGCGGGACAGGGGCCGGTGCATTTAATCAGCCCCAGCATTTT. The genes are TRBV19 and TRBJ1-5; 10 bases line up with TRBD1. The CDR3 totals 17 residues. Germline V gene lookup returns CDR1 LNHDA and CDR2 SQIVND (reference sequence). V was clipped by 6 bases and J by 4 bases; unmatched bases: 12.

This sequence joins TRBV29-1 and TRBJ2-1, with D possibly matching TRBD1 (6 bases). The CDR3 is 13 amino acids. V dropped 4 bases and J dropped 4 bases, with 11 bases sitting between them. Germline values: CDR1 SQVTM, CDR2 ANQGSEA. CDR3 loop: CSVARTEYNEQFF. CDR3 nucleotides: TGCAGCGTTGCCCGGACAGAGTACAATGAGCAGTTCTTC.

This chain uses TRBV27 with TRBJ2-6; 7 nucleotides match TRBD2. Germline CDR1 reads MNHEY; CDR2 reads SMNVEV (reference sequence). This CDR3 contains 19 residues. J was trimmed by 0 bases and V by 6 bases; bases with no gene match: 14. CDR3 residues: CASSHSREEIYSGANVLTF. The CDR3 bases are TGTGCCAGCAGCCACTCCCGGGAGGAAATCTACTCTGGGGCCAACGTCCTGACTTTC.

The chain recombines TRBV4-1 with TRBJ1-2, with 9 bases matching TRBD1. CDR1 is MGHRA, CDR2 YSYEKL, per germline. This CDR3 region has 16 residues. Trimming at V came to 0 bases and at J to 7 bases, leaving 9 bases not matched to a gene. CDR3 loop: CASSQDRDRDPSGYTF. The DNA for the CDR3 is TGCGCCAGCAGCCAAGATAGGGACAGGGACCCCTCTGGCTACACCTTC.

As concerns this clone: Other DNA sequences in this sample translate to the same CDR3. The V gene is TRBV12-3 or TRBV12-4, the J gene TRBJ1-1; D gene ambiguous. Trimming left V 5 bases short and J 0 bases short, with 7 bases between. The CDR3 length is 13 residues. The CDR3 sequence is CASSRQLNTEAFF. The CDR3 DNA reads as TGTGCCAGCAGTCGACAATTGAACACTGAAGCTTTCTTT.

The V and J genes are TRBV9 and TRBJ1-3; 8 bases fit TRBD1. Germline V lookup: CDR1 SGDLS, CDR2 YYNGEE. The V segment lost 3 bases and the J segment 0 bases; nucleotides outside the gene matches: 2. There are 15 residues in the CDR3. The DNA of the CDR3 is TGTGCCAGCAGCGATGGACAGGGCTCTGGAAACACCATATATTTT. It encodes CASSDGQGSGNTIYF.

The chain couples TRBV3-1 (or the pseudogene TRBV3-2) to TRBJ2-2, with a tentative D call TRBD1 (6 bases). The germline CDR1 and CDR2 sequences are LGHDT and YNNKEL (reference sequence). The CDR3 totals 16 residues. Trimming stripped 5 bases from V and 7 bases from J, with 20 bases between. CDR3 protein: CASSTRRTAWNGELFF. CDR3 sequence (DNA): TGTGCCAGCAGCACAAGAAGGACAGCTTGGAACGGGGAGCTGTTTTTT.

V gene TRBV13 combines with J gene TRBJ1-4, with D uncertain. V dropped 5 bases and J dropped 0 bases, with 7 bases sitting between them. The germline CDR1 and CDR2 sequences are PRHDT and FYEKMQ (reference sequence). CDR3 length: 14 amino acids. CDR3 region: CASSHMTTNEKLFF. The CDR3 DNA reads as TGTGCCAGCAGCCACATGACAACTAATGAAAAACTGTTTTTT.

The chain recombines TRBV27 with TRBJ1-3; maybe TRBD1 (6 bases). Germline CDR1 is MNHEY and CDR2 is SMNVEV (reference sequence). The CDR3 totals 18 residues. The germline V and J ends were trimmed by 2 bases and 0 bases, with 17 bases remaining between them. The CDR3 loop reads CASSLTGTSGFSGNTIYF. In nucleotides, the CDR3 is TGTGCCAGCAGTTTAACAGGGACATCGGGGTTCTCTGGAAACACCATATATTTT.

V and J are TRBV5-1 and TRBJ2-3; 8 bases agree with TRBD2. From germline, CDR1 is SGHRS and CDR2 YFSETQ. Germline trimming cut 0 bases from V and 3 bases from J; bases unmatched to any gene: 9. The CDR3 is made up of 17 amino acids. CDR3 nucleotide sequence: TGCGCCAGCAGCTTGGGACTAGCGACCCGGGGAACAGATACGCAGTATTTT. This gives the protein CASSLGLATRGTDTQYF.

V is TRBV19 and J is TRBJ1-5; TRBD1 matches at 8 bases. From germline, CDR1 is LNHDA and CDR2 SQIVND (reference sequence). V was pared by 5 bases and J by 1 base, with 13 bases of the junction left unmatched. The CDR3 covers 18 residues. The CDR3 DNA reads TGTGCCAGTAGTGGATTACCGGGACAGGTTTGGAGCAATCAGCCCCAGCATTTT. It codes for CASSGLPGQVWSNQPQHF.

This clone showed up just a few times. The CDR3 sequence: CASSLRGINTDTQYF. The DNA for the CDR3 is TGTGCCAGCAGCTTGCGGGGGATTAACACAGATACGCAGTATTTT. The chain is built from TRBV11-2 and TRBJ2-3; 7 positions agree with TRBD2. The CDR3 is made up of 15 amino acids. V lost 3 bases and J lost 2; bases outside the gene matches: 5. The germline V gene has CDR1 SGHAT and CDR2 FQNNGV. Complete variable domain (other parts from reference TRBV11-2 and TRBJ2-3): EAGVAQSPRYKIIEKRQSVAFWCNPISGHATLYWYQQILGQGPKLLIQFQNNGVVDDSQLPKDRFSAERLKGVDSTLKIQPAKLEDSAVYLCASSLRGINTDTQYFGPGTRLTVL.

The V and J genes are TRBV6-5 and TRBJ1-2; TRBD1 matches 8 bases. In germline, CDR1 is MNHEY, CDR2 SVGAGI. CDR3 length: 15 amino acids. Losses at the gene ends were 5 bases for V and 7 bases for J; bases not matched to a gene: 12. The CDR3 here is CASSLTDRGSGGYTF. Here the CDR3 DNA reads TGTGCCAGCAGTCTTACCGACAGGGGAAGTGGTGGCTACACCTTC.

This clone was seen a handful of times. This chain uses TRBV5-1 with TRBJ1-5, with TRBD1 identical over 8 bases. The CDR3 is made up of 14 amino acids. The germline CDR1 and CDR2 sequences are SGHRS and YFSETQ. V shed 0 bases, J shed 7 bases, and the junction held 3 bases outside the gene matches. The CDR3 loop is CASSLATGGQPQHF. CDR3 coding DNA: TGCGCCAGCAGCTTGGCCACAGGGGGGCAGCCCCAGCATTTT.